The table lists the clone carrying this TCR beta chain with a few counts. These data originate in a study of cytomegalovirus exposure and HLA in healthy donors. Use of 60 Vbeta and 13 Jbeta primers characterized the PCR. This table comes from immunoSEQ multiplex PCR, and its TCRdb copy is limited to in-frame clones, with some not included. The table shows around 130,000 clones, with 84% occurring only once. Germline V gives CDR1 SNHLY, CDR2 FYNNEI. The CDR3 runs to 15 residues. V shed 4 bases, J shed 7 bases, and the junction held 8 bases outside the gene matches. This rearrangement joins TRBV2 to TRBJ1-5, with 9 positions matching TRBD1. The clonotype was recovered from a man aged 50 to 60 in good health and CMV-seronegative. The sample consisted of PBMCs. CDR3 region: CASSGPGTGNQPQHF. The CDR3 DNA follows: TGTGCCAGCAGTGGGCCCGGGACAGGGAACCAGCCCCAGCATTTT.